The 5 T cell receptor beta chains given below trace back to one sample, sequenced in a study of T cell responses to AZD1222 COVID-19 vaccine (TCRdb year 2021). Receptor libraries were prepared by the immunoSEQ multiplex PCR assay. The immuneACCESS repertoire file appears here via TCRdb, limited to in-frame rearrangements. These files lack a portion of the clones; in checked studies, under half of the deficit traces to unresolved V genes, and the cause of the others is not known. The sample table shows about 69,000 clones, and 83% are seen once. 25% of the sample lies in the top ten. The time point tag for this specimen amounts to: about 28 days (+/-7) after the second vaccine dose. The sequences come from peripheral blood, collected 28 days after the second AZD1222 dose. These receptors were collected from an adult who received the AZD1222 COVID-19 vaccine.

This clone occurred a few times. The chain uses TRBV5-5 and TRBJ1-5; D might be TRBD1 (5 bases). Germline loops: CDR1 SGHKS, CDR2 YYEKEE (reference sequence). With 2 bases removed from V and 5 bases from J, the gap between germline ends came to 11 bases. CDR3 length: 14 residues. In DNA form, the CDR3 reads TGTGCCAGCAGCTTCTCAGACAGCTATCAGCCCCAGCATTTT. It is translated as CASSFSDSYQPQHF.

The gene calls are TRBV29-1 and TRBJ1-4; D is perhaps TRBD1 (5 bases). Germline V lookup: CDR1 SQVTM, CDR2 ANQGSEA. The V end was cut by 6 bases, the J end by 8 bases, with 13 bases between. The CDR3 spans 12 residues. The CDR3 loop reads CSVRGVREKLFF. The CDR3, as DNA: TGCAGCGTGCGGGGGGTTCGGGAAAAACTGTTTTTT.

This clone was recorded a few times. This sequence joins TRBV5-1 and TRBJ2-5; D gene ambiguous. CDR1 is SGHRS, CDR2 YFSETQ, per germline. The CDR3 has 14 amino acids. Trimming pared 0 bases from V and 2 bases from J, leaving 8 bases between. DNA for the CDR3: TGCGCCAGCAGCTTGGAGACGCCACAAGAGACCCAGTACTTC. Translated, it gives CASSLETPQETQYF.

The rearrangement uses TRBV5-1 and TRBJ2-5; D may be TRBD2 (5 bases). This CDR3 contains 14 residues. CDR1 SGHRS and CDR2 YFSETQ come from the germline V gene. The V and J ends lost 5 bases and 4 bases respectively, with 15 bases between them. This chain's CDR3 is CASRDSRRAETQYF. The CDR3, as DNA: TGCGCCAGCAGGGACTCCCGAAGGGCAGAGACCCAGTACTTC.

The rearrangement uses TRBV2 and TRBJ2-3; tentative D call: TRBD2 (5 bases). The CDR3 runs 13 residues. Germline V gene lookup returns CDR1 SNHLY and CDR2 FYNNEI. The ends were cut back, 8 bases at V and 5 bases at J, with 14 bases in the middle. CDR3: CASRRLGGDTQYF. In DNA, the CDR3 is TGTGCCAGCCGGCGGCTAGGAGGAGATACGCAGTATTTT.